This entry lists 24 T cell receptor beta chains sequenced from one sample in a study of Graves' ophthalmopathy and Graves' hyperthyroidism. Transcripts of RNA were the source for amplifying TCR beta CDR3 regions. RT-PCR in the first round used HTBI primers; a second-round multiplex PCR followed. MiXCR was run by TCRdb on the multiplex PCR reads, yielding one entry per CDR3 protein. The table has 40,000 to 50,000 distinct CDR3 sequences, around 50% seen once; the top ten hold roughly 18%. The sequenced sample was peripheral blood. The source of these receptors is an adult man with Graves' ophthalmopathy.

The genes are TRBV5-1 and TRBJ2-1; D possibly corresponds to TRBD2 (5 bases). The germline V gene has CDR1 SGHRS and CDR2 YFSETQ. V lost 7 bases and J lost 9, with 23 bases in between. This CDR3 has 15 residues. Here the CDR3 DNA reads TGCGCCAGCTCCCGGGGAGCGGAAAGATTGGGTGAGCAGTTCTTC. Translating it yields CASSRGAERLGEQFF.

This clonotype was counted many times. The chain carries TRBV6-5 and TRBJ2-1, with D tentatively TRBD1 (5 bases). Trimming cost V 5 bases and J 0 bases, with 11 bases left between them. This CDR3 has 15 amino acids. Germline V gene lookup returns CDR1 MNHEY and CDR2 SVGAGI. The CDR3 DNA reads TGTGCCAGCAGTGCACAGGCCGGCTCCTACAATGAGCAGTTCTTC. Amino acid sequence: CASSAQAGSYNEQFF.

By proportion, this clonotype is medium-sized. The chain employs TRBV24-1 and TRBJ2-3, with D perhaps being TRBD1 or TRBD2 (5 bases each). Germline-derived CDR1 and CDR2 are KGHDR and SFDVKD. V was shortened by 4 bases and J by 4 bases, with 8 bases between the two germline ends. The CDR3 has 13 amino acids. CDR3 residues: CATSESGPDTQYF. CDR3 nucleotide sequence: TGTGCCACCAGTGAGTCGGGGCCAGATACGCAGTATTTT.

Relative to its sample, this clonotype is medium-sized. The chain couples TRBV7-6 to TRBJ2-5, with D possibly called TRBD1 or TRBD2 (6 bases each). The V gene's germline CDR1 is SGHVS and CDR2 FNYEAQ. The length of the CDR3 is 13 residues. Trimming took off 5 bases at V and 7 bases at J, with 14 bases between the two ends. The chain's CDR3 is CASSPGGGGTQYF. In DNA form, the CDR3 reads TGTGCCAGCAGCCCAGGAGGAGGGGGGACCCAGTACTTC.

The V call is TRBV5-1, the J call TRBJ2-3; 13 bases are a match to TRBD2. CDR3 length: 17 residues. Looked up from germline, CDR1 is SGHRS and CDR2 is YFSETQ. The V segment lost 2 bases and the J segment 7 bases; nucleotides outside the gene matches: 10. The CDR3 loop is CASSLGPGLAGLHTQYF. CDR3 sequence (DNA): TGCGCCAGCAGCTTAGGTCCGGGACTAGCGGGGCTGCATACGCAGTATTTT.

The chain has TRBV7-9 and TRBJ1-2; weak D call: TRBD1 (6 bases). The germline V gene has CDR1 SEHNR and CDR2 FQNEAQ (reference sequence). This CDR3 contains 13 residues. The ends were cut back, 5 bases at V and 2 bases at J, with 9 bases in the middle. CDR3 sequence: CASSPGVNYGYTF. CDR3 in DNA: TGTGCCAGCAGCCCAGGGGTGAACTATGGCTACACCTTC.

The V gene is TRBV6-4, the J gene TRBJ1-2; D is ambiguous. Germline V CDR1 and CDR2: MRHNA, SNTAGT. The CDR3 has 13 residues. V lost 3 bases, J lost 8 bases, and 13 bases lay in between. CDR3 region: CASSEEEPDGYTF. The CDR3 DNA follows: TGTGCCAGCAGTGAGGAGGAGCCGGACGGCTACACCTTC.

As for this clonotype: A read error may be the cause here, since a much bigger clone is one base away. The CDR3 end shows no conserved phenylalanine or tryptophan, and so a read error is likely. The CDR3 nucleotides are TGTGCCAGCAGTTTAGGCAGGGGGCGTAAGGATGGCTACACCTAC. This encodes CASSLGRGRKDGYTY. The genes are TRBV13 and TRBJ1-2; 8 bases fit TRBD1. CDR3 length: 15 amino acids. Germline V gene sequence: CDR1 PRHDT, CDR2 FYEKMQ (reference sequence).

Remarks on this clonotype: A clone one base away is much larger, so this may be a read error. The J gene is TRBJ1-4, the V gene TRBV5-5; D remains unclear. The V gene's germline CDR1 is SGHKS and CDR2 YYEKEE (reference sequence). CDR3 length equals 14 residues. V was pared by 1 base and J by 7 bases, with 11 bases between. This chain's CDR3 is CASSLSWGAEKLFF. The CDR3 nucleotides read TGTGCCAGCAGCTTGTCGTGGGGAGCTGAAAAACTGTTTTTT.

This clonotype was counted once. DNA for the CDR3: TGTGCCAGTATTGATGCGTACCGCGAGCAGTACTTC. It translates to CASIDAYREQYF. The genes are TRBV19 and TRBJ2-7; no definite D call. Germline V lookup: CDR1 LNHDA, CDR2 SQIVND (reference sequence). This CDR3 spans 12 amino acids. V lost 7 bases and J 6 bases, leaving 13 bases between the germline ends. Combining the CDR3 with reference TRBV19 and TRBJ2-7 gives the whole variable domain DGGITQSPKYLFRKEGQNVTLSCEQNLNHDAMYWYRQDPGQGLRLIYYSQIVNDFQKGDIAEGYSVSREKKESFPLTVTSAQKNPTAFYLCASIDAYREQYFGPGTRLTVT.

By sample share, this clonotype is medium-sized. CDR3 amino acids: CASNSGTAGYGYTF. Written as DNA, the CDR3 is TGTGCCAGCAACTCGGGGACAGCCGGCTATGGCTACACCTTC. This chain uses TRBV13 with TRBJ1-2; 7 nucleotides agree with TRBD1. The CDR3 sequence is 14 residues long. Germline-derived CDR1 and CDR2 are PRHDT and FYEKMQ (reference sequence). J was trimmed by 4 bases and V by 7 bases; bases with no gene match: 9.

The rearrangement links TRBV2 to TRBJ2-1; D gene unclear. Germline values: CDR1 SNHLY, CDR2 FYNNEI. This CDR3 region has 15 residues. V was pared by 6 bases and J by 4 bases, with 16 bases between. The CDR3 region has the DNA TGTGCCAGCAGGCCTAACATAGGAGCGTACAATGAGCAGTTCTTC. It specifies CASRPNIGAYNEQFF. Drawing the rest from reference TRBV2 and TRBJ2-1, the complete variable domain is EPEVTQTPSHQVTQMGQEVILRCVPISNHLYFYWYRQILGQKVEFLVSFYNNEISEKSEIFDDQFSVERPDGSNFTLKIRSTKLEDSAMYFCASRPNIGAYNEQFFGPGTRLTVL.

This clonotype was observed at least ten times. The rearrangement links TRBV6-5 to TRBJ1-2, with D hard to call. The germline gives CDR1 MNHEY, CDR2 SVGAGI. V lost 2 bases and J 8 bases, leaving 18 bases between the germline ends. The CDR3 covers 15 residues. This chain's CDR3 is CASSYKSGVYRGYTF. For the CDR3, the DNA is TGTGCCAGCAGTTACAAGTCAGGCGTTTACAGAGGCTACACCTTC.

By frequency in the sample, this clonotype is medium-sized (0.01 to 0.1%). The chain has TRBV29-1 and TRBJ2-1; 8 nucleotides line up with TRBD2. V dropped 4 bases and J dropped 4; count of bases not matched to a gene: 6. This CDR3 is built from 14 residues. Looked up from germline, CDR1 is SQVTM and CDR2 is ANQGSEA. The CDR3 region has the DNA TGCAGCGTTGGAGCGGGGGCTTATTACAATGAGCAGTTCTTC. It translates to CSVGAGAYYNEQFF.

The chain is built from TRBV6-2 or TRBV6-3 and TRBJ2-2; TRBD2 matches at 14 bases. Germline CDR1 and CDR2: MNHEY and SVGEGT. CDR3 length equals 18 residues. Trimming removed 5 bases from V and 3 bases from J; junction bases left unmatched: 8. CDR3 sequence reads: CASSRPGTSGGHTGELFF. In nucleotides, the CDR3 is TGTGCCAGCAGTCGTCCCGGGACTAGCGGGGGACACACCGGGGAGCTGTTTTTT.

The chain employs TRBV7-9 and TRBJ2-1; the match to TRBD2 covers 11 bases. Germline V gene sequence: CDR1 SEHNR, CDR2 FQNEAQ (reference sequence). V trimming: 5 bases; J trimming: 3 bases; junction bases outside the gene matches: 3. The CDR3 covers 15 residues. CDR3 residues: CASSPGTSGYNEQFF. CDR3 nucleotide sequence: TGTGCCAGCAGCCCAGGGACTAGCGGCTACAATGAGCAGTTCTTC.

The chain recombines TRBV13 with TRBJ2-3; 8 bases are a match to TRBD2. This CDR3 has 14 residues. In germline, CDR1 is PRHDT, CDR2 FYEKMQ (reference sequence). J was trimmed by 6 bases and V by 7 bases; bases with no gene match: 9. The CDR3 nucleotides are TGTGCCAGCAAGGGTTTTGCTAGCGGGGATACGCAGTATTTT. It codes for CASKGFASGDTQYF.

This rearrangement joins TRBV7-2 to TRBJ2-2, with D possibly being TRBD1 (6 bases). This CDR3 contains 15 residues. V was clipped by 1 base and J by 3 bases, with 9 bases between them. Germline V gives CDR1 SGHTA, CDR2 FQGNSA. CDR3 sequence: CASSLVSGDTGELFF. As DNA, the CDR3 is TGTGCCAGCAGCTTAGTCTCAGGGGACACCGGGGAGCTGTTTTTT. Full variable domain (rest looked up from reference TRBV7-2 and TRBJ2-2): GAGVSQSPSNKVTEKGKDVELRCDPISGHTALYWYRQSLGQGLEFLIYFQGNSAPDKSGLPSDRFSAERTGGSVSTLTIQRTQQEDSAVYLCASSLVSGDTGELFFGEGSRLTVL.

The chain has TRBV12-3 or TRBV12-4 and TRBJ2-7, with D possibly matching TRBD2 (6 bases). V was shortened by 4 bases and J by 3 bases, with 10 bases between the two germline ends. CDR3 length: 13 amino acids. CDR3 in amino acids: CASSSGLNYEQYF. CDR3 coding DNA: TGTGCCAGCAGTTCGGGACTTAACTACGAGCAGTACTTC.

Relative to its sample, this clonotype is medium-sized. The chain joins TRBV29-1 to TRBJ2-1; 14 bases align to TRBD2. The germline V gene has CDR1 SQVTM and CDR2 ANQGSEA. The CDR3 covers 14 residues. The J segment lost 3 bases and the V segment lost 8 bases, leaving 3 bases of the junction unmatched. The CDR3, as DNA: TGCAGCACGGGACTAGCGGGGGTCTACAATGAGCAGTTCTTC. Its translation is CSTGLAGVYNEQFF.

At least ten counts were recorded for this clonotype. J is TRBJ2-5 and V is TRBV5-1; 11 bases match TRBD2. This CDR3 has 18 amino acids. V gave up 0 bases and J gave up 1 base; unmatched junction bases: 8. CDR1 and CDR2 (germline): SGHRS, YFSETQ. CDR3 sequence: CASSLAGSSGGPQETQYF. The CDR3 DNA reads as TGCGCCAGCAGCTTGGCCGGGTCTAGCGGGGGGCCCCAAGAGACCCAGTACTTC.

By its share, this clonotype is medium-sized. V gene TRBV29-1 combines with J gene TRBJ1-1; D uncertain. This CDR3 region has 13 residues. The V end was cut by 4 bases, the J end by 5 bases, with 14 bases between. CDR1 and CDR2 from the germline V gene are SQVTM and ANQGSEA. CDR3 coding DNA: TGCAGCGTTGTCCCGTTCGTAGGGACTGAAGCTTTCTTT. Protein product: CSVVPFVGTEAFF.

This clonotype was recorded once. This chain links TRBV7-9 with TRBJ2-1, with D hard to call. The CDR3 has 11 amino acids. The V and J ends lost 5 bases and 7 bases respectively, with 6 bases between them. Germline CDR1 SEHNR, CDR2 FQNEAQ (reference sequence). CDR3 region: CASSMVNEQFF. The CDR3 DNA follows: TGTGCCAGCAGCATGGTAAATGAGCAGTTCTTC. The full variable domain, in which reference TRBV7-9 and TRBJ2-1 provide the parts outside the CDR3, is DTGVSQNPRHKITKRGQNVTFRCDPISEHNRLYWYRQTLGQGPEFLTYFQNEAQLEKSRLLSDRFSAERPKGSFSTLEIQRTEQGDSAMYLCASSMVNEQFFGPGTRLTVL.

This clonotype was seen repeatedly, ten times or more. The V and J genes are TRBV5-1 and TRBJ1-1; D is possibly TRBD1 (6 bases). The V gene lost 5 bases and the J gene lost 7 bases, with 18 bases spanning the gap. The CDR3 loop spans 14 amino acids. Per germline, CDR1 SGHRS and CDR2 YFSETQ. CDR3 sequence (DNA): TGCGCCAGCAGTTACAGTCCAGGGGTGGGTGAAGCTTTCTTT. Protein sequence: CASSYSPGVGEAFF.